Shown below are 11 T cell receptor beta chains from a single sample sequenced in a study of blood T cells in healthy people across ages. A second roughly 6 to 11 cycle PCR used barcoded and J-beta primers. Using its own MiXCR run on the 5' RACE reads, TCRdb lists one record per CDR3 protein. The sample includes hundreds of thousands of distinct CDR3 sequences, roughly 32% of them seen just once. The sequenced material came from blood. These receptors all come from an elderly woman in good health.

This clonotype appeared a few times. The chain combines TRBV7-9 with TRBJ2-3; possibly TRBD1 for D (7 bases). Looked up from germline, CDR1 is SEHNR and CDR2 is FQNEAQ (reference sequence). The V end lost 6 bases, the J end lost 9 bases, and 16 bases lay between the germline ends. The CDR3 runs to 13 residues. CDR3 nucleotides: TGTGCCAGCAGGAGCAGGGGGGCCGAGACGCAGTATTTT. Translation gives CASRSRGAETQYF. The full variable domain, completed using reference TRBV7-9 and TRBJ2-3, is DTGVSQNPRHKITKRGQNVTFRCDPISEHNRLYWYRQTLGQGPEFLTYFQNEAQLEKSRLLSDRFSAERPKGSFSTLEIQRTEQGDSAMYLCASRSRGAETQYFGPGTRLTVL.

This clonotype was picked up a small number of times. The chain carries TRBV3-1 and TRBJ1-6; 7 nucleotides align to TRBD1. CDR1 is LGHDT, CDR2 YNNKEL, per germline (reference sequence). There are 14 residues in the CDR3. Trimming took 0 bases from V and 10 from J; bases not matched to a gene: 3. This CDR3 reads CASSQDWTGSPLHF. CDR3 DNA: TGTGCCAGCAGCCAAGACTGGACAGGATCACCCCTCCACTTT.

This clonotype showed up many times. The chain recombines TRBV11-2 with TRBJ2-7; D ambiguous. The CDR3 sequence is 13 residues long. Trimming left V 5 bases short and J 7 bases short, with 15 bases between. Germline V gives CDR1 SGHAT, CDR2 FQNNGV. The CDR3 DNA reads TGTGCCAGCAGCCCAGAGGCAGGAAGGGAGCAGTACTTC. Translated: CASSPEAGREQYF. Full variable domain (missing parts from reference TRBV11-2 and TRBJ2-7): EAGVAQSPRYKIIEKRQSVAFWCNPISGHATLYWYQQILGQGPKLLIQFQNNGVVDDSQLPKDRFSAERLKGVDSTLKIQPAKLEDSAVYLCASSPEAGREQYFGPGTRLTVT.

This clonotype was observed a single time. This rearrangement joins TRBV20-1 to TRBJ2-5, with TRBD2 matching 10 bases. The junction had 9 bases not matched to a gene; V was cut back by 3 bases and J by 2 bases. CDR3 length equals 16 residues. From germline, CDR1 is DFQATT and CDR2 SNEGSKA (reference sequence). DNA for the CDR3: TGCAGTGCTAGTCGACTAGCGGGCCCAGAACAAGAGACCCAGTACTTC. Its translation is CSASRLAGPEQETQYF.

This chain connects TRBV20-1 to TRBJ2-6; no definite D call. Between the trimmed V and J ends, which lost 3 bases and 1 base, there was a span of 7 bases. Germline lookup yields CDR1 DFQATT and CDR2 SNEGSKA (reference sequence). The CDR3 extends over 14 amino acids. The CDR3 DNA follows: TGCAGTGCTAGTAGGGTATCTGGGGCCAACGTCCTGACTTTC. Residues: CSASRVSGANVLTF.

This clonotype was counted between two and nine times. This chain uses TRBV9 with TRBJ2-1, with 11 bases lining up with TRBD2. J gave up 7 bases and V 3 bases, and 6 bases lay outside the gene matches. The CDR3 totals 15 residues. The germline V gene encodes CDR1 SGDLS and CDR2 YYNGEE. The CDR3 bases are TGTGCCAGCAGCGGTAGCGGGGGGGCCTGGAATGAGCAGTTCTTC. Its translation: CASSGSGGAWNEQFF.

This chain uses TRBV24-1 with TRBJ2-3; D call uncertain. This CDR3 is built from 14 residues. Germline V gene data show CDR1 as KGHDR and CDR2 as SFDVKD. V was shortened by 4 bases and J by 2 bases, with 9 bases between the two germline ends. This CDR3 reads CATSDRTDTDTQYF. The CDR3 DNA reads TGTGCCACCAGTGACAGGACGGACACAGATACGCAGTATTTT.

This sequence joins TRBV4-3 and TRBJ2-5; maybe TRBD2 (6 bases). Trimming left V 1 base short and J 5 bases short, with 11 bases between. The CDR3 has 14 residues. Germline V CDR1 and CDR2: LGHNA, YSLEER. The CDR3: CASSQVRLGETQYF. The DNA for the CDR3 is TGCGCCAGCAGCCAAGTGAGACTAGGCGAGACCCAGTACTTC.

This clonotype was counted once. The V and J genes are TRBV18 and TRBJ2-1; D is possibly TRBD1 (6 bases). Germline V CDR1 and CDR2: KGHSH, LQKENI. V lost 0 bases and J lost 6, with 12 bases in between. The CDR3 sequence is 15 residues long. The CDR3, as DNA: TGTGCCAGCTCACCACCGAGGCAAGGGGGCAATGAGCAGTTCTTC. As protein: CASSPPRQGGNEQFF.

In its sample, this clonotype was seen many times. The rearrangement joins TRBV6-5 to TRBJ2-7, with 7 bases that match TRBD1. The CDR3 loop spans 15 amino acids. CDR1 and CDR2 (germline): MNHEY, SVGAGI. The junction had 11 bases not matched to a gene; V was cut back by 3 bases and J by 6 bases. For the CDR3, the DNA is TGTGCCAGCAGTTATAGTGGCAGGGGGTGGGTCGAGCAGTACTTC. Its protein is CASSYSGRGWVEQYF.

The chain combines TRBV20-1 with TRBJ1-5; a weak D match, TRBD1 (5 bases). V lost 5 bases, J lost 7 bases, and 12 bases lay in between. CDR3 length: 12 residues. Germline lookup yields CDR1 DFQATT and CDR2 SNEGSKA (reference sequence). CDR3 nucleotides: TGCAGTGCTTCGACGGGGGGACAGCCCCAGCATTTT. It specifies CSASTGGQPQHF.